This T cell receptor beta chain was observed in a study of regulatory T cells in long-lasting Graves disease. General study points: Compared with new cases, persistent Graves' patients showed reduced TCR diversity. Favored usage of TRBV28, TRBJ1-2 and TRBJ2-5 was recorded in persistent disease.

Indicated time point: newly diagnosed GD, antithyroid drugs for less than 3 months. With RNA extracted from PBMCs as input, the TCR library was made. Concerning this clonotype itself: The antigen remains unidentified. A junction boundary mismatches the germline segment, possibly from a read error.

The germline V gene has CDR1 LGHDT and CDR2 YNNKEL (reference sequence). The CDR3 extends over 16 amino acids. The authors built TCR beta libraries using iRepertoire HTBI primers and Arm-PCR of CDR3 regions. TCRdb processed the multiplex PCR reads anew with MiXCR; each CDR3 protein has one entry. In the table there are 350,000 to 550,000 distinct CDR3 sequences, under 15% of which are singletons. These data also formed part of another study, on T cells in Graves' hyperthyroidism and ophthalmopathy. That investigation notes: The study based diagnoses on clinical symptoms, serum thyroxine and TRAb, thyroid ultrasound and orbital computed tomography.

The chain is built from TRBV3-1 and TRBJ2-1; 13 bases align to TRBD2. The clonotype was recovered from a woman aged 25-40 years with Graves disease. Material: peripheral blood mononuclear cells (PBMCs), obtained at new diagnosis, from a patient treated with antithyroid drugs. The CDR3 DNA reads as TGCGCCAGCAGCCAGGGGGGGACTAGCGGGATCAATGAGCAGTTCTTC. As protein: CASSQGGTSGINEQFF.